The present T cell receptor (beta chain) was sequenced within a study of OX40 agonist ivuxolimab in advanced cancers. The overall study: An agonistic human IgG2 monoclonal antibody against OX40 (CD134) was given. There were three patients with partial responses, one having hepatocellular carcinoma and two cutaneous melanoma.

With V trimmed by 7 bases and J by 9 bases, 25 bases remained unmatched. The CDR3 runs 20 residues. CDR1 is WSHSY, CDR2 SAAADI, per germline. Sequencing used immunoSEQ multiplex PCR; TCRdb keeps in-frame clones, though not all of them. The sample carries 72,000 or so clones, about four fifths recorded once. This sample comprised CD4+ or CD8+ T cells sorted from blood, obtained in a trial of the OX40 agonist ivuxolimab. This sequence joins TRBV10-2 and TRBJ2-2, with TRBD2 identical over 11 bases. The source is an adult with an advanced solid tumor such as melanoma, head and neck, liver or kidney cancer. CDR3 DNA sequence: TGCGCCAGCATAAGGCCGAGTAGTGGTAGCGGGGGGGCCGAACTGAGGGAGCTGTTTTTT. Translation gives CASIRPSSGSGGAELRELFF.